Detailed here is one T cell receptor delta chain. Antigen: not known. This clone may be a read error of a much larger clone one base away. Other DNA variants within this sample encode the same CDR3. This specimen belongs to a study of γδ T cells in repeated Plasmodium falciparum infection. Background on the study: Four controlled malaria infections with P. falciparum NF54 spanned about 600 days. Each infection was followed by sampling at 21 days, plus baseline and some pre-infection draws.

CDR3 length: 23 amino acids. The V gene's germline CDR1 is TSWWSYY and CDR2 QGS. Vgamma9/Vdelta2+ and Vdelta2-negative gammadelta T cells were flow-sorted from PBMC for bulk sequencing. Study-wide results and limits: Malian children's Vdelta2-negative repertoires appeared more expanded and less diverse than Australians'. Vgamma9/Vdelta2+ repertoires stayed stably polyclonal over time and infection.

TCRdb re-called the multiplex PCR reads through CATT. This sample has 45,000 to 60,000 delta-chain clones, with about 1.9% found just once. The chain uses TRDV1 and TRDJ1, with 12 bases matching TRDD3. No J segment appears in TCRdb, so it was assigned here by matching the sequence to germline. The receptor comes from a pool of human donors (malaria-infected and uninfected, not separated). Source material: gamma-delta T cells from blood. The CDR3 protein is CALGDTSRVSGGYAIKYTDKLIF. In DNA form, the CDR3 reads TGTGCCCTTGGGGATACTTCCAGAGTCTCTGGGGGATACGCGATCAAGTACACCGATAAACTCATCTTT.